Sequencing of this TCR beta chain was carried out in a study of cytomegalovirus exposure and HLA in healthy donors. General study findings and limits: Owing to their indistinguishability, certain V segments, notably TRBV6-2 and TRBV6-3, were excluded. In a later analysis, 16,951 TCR beta sequences were associated with HLA alleles at 0.05 false discovery rate.

With 60 Vbeta and 13 Jbeta primers, the PCR was carried out. The data were produced by immunoSEQ multiplex PCR, yet TCRdb's version contains in-frame clones alone and is incomplete. The repertoire holds approximately 100,000 clones, with around three quarters as singletons. This clone was counted once. The antigen is not known. This CDR3 region has 13 residues. Trimming removed 4 bases at V and 7 bases at J, with 13 bases between. Germline-derived CDR1 and CDR2 are MGHRA and YSYEKL. The chain has TRBV4-1 and TRBJ1-2, with D possibly matching TRBD1 (5 bases). Sequencing input: PBMCs. The source is a female donor in good health and CMV-seropositive. CDR3 in DNA: TGCGCCAGCAGCCCGGGACTGCCGGGTGGCTACACCTTC. Its protein product is CASSPGLPGGYTF.